A single sample is the source of the 3 T cell receptor beta chains below, sequenced in a study of blood T cell repertoires in COVID-19. Assay used: immunoSEQ multiplex PCR; TCRdb lists only in-frame clones, some missing. Seen here are roughly 300,000 clones, about 90% observed once, and the top ten hold 1.5%. Source material: peripheral blood. The source of these receptors is a woman in her thirties or forties who had recovered from COVID-19.

This sequence joins TRBV18 and TRBJ1-2; D is unclear. Per the germline V gene, CDR1 is KGHSH and CDR2 is LQKENI. The CDR3 is made up of 16 amino acids. Trimming cost V 0 bases and J 2 bases, with 13 bases left between them. In DNA, the CDR3 is TGTGCCAGCTCACCACCTAGTCCCGGTCCCAACTATGGCTACACCTTC. Protein: CASSPPSPGPNYGYTF.

This chain links TRBV14 with TRBJ2-3; 13 positions match TRBD2. The ends lost 0 bases at V and 1 base at J; junction bases unmatched: 1. This CDR3 has 17 amino acids. Germline V gene lookup returns CDR1 SGHDN and CDR2 FVKESK. CDR3: CASSQDGLAGGTDTQYF. The CDR3 nucleotides read TGTGCCAGCAGCCAAGACGGACTAGCGGGGGGCACAGATACGCAGTATTTT.

The chain combines TRBV5-1 with TRBJ1-3; 8 nucleotides line up with TRBD1. Germline CDR1 and CDR2: SGHRS and YFSETQ. V shed 6 bases, J shed 4 bases, and the junction held 15 bases outside the gene matches. This CDR3 has 17 amino acids. The CDR3 nucleotides read TGCGCCAGCAATTCCGGGACAGGACTACTCGGGGGAAACACCATATATTTT. This sequence encodes CASNSGTGLLGGNTIYF.